The text below deals with one T cell receptor beta chain. The antigen is not known. This sample was included in a study of cytomegalovirus exposure and HLA in healthy donors. The PCR used 60 Vbeta and 13 Jbeta primers. Method: immunoSEQ multiplex PCR; TCRdb's copy keeps in-frame clones and lacks some. The table has 100,000 or so clones, around 77% seen once; the top ten hold roughly 9.7%. Study-wide points: Earlier analysis found most TCR beta V segments productive about 87% or about 30% of the time.

Specimen: PBMCs. The origin of this receptor is a man aged 40-50 years in good health and CMV-seropositive.

In DNA, the CDR3 is TGTGCCATCGGGGACAGGCTCTCCTACGAGCAGTACTTC. The encoded protein is CAIGDRLSYEQYF. The chain is built from TRBV10-3 and TRBJ2-7; TRBD1 aligns across 8 bases. V lost 8 bases and J lost 0; bases outside the gene matches: 3. The CDR3 runs 13 residues. Germline CDR1 reads ENHRY; CDR2 reads SYGVKD.